This T cell receptor (beta chain) was captured in a study of T cell responses to AZD1222 COVID-19 vaccine. In the study overall: Pooled in the analysis were second doses at about 4 or about 12 weeks. Overall study results and limits: Among the donors, most were white British and more were female, and clonal diversity was possibly underestimated. Baseline serostatus was positive in only a handful of AZD1222 recipients. Spike-wide vaccine-associated CD4 TCRs dominated at 160-218 and 743-854.

Concerning this clone itself: Its antigen is unidentified.

The assay was immunoSEQ multiplex PCR, and TCRdb's table has in-frame clones only and misses some. The sample yields around 130,000 clones, about 93% seen once. The input for sequencing was peripheral blood, taken on day 0 of AZD1222 vaccination. The TCR originated in an adult in good health.

The CDR3, as DNA: TGTGCCAGCAGTTCTTCCGGGTATGGCTACACCTTC. This sequence encodes CASSSSGYGYTF. V usage is TRBV28 and J usage is TRBJ1-2, with unresolved D. Germline V gives CDR1 MDHEN, CDR2 SYDVKM. The CDR3 loop spans 12 amino acids. V was cut by 4 bases and J by 5 bases, with 8 bases left in between.